The 30 T cell receptor beta chains given below trace back to one sample, sequenced in a study of blood T cell repertoires in COVID-19 (dated by TCRdb to the early 2020s). The library was built by means of the immunoSEQ multiplex PCR assay. Entries here come from immuneACCESS through TCRdb and include only in-frame sequences with V and J called. Some clones fail to appear in such tables; in the studies checked, an unresolved V gene covers under half of the shortfall, and the cause of the remainder is unknown. In this sample the table shows over 200,000 clones, more than 85% of which occur a single time. The ten largest clones capture 1.5% to 2% of the sample. The sample comprised peripheral blood. Source of these receptors: a man aged 35-49 years with active or convalescent COVID-19.

V is TRBV18 and J is TRBJ2-2, with 8 bases that match TRBD1. CDR3 length: 16 residues. Trimming at V came to 3 bases and at J to 5 bases, leaving 8 bases not matched to a gene. CDR1 is KGHSH and CDR2 is LQKENI in the germline V gene. CDR3 sequence: CASSPPGQAPTGELFF. The CDR3 coding sequence is TGTGCCAGCTCACCTCCGGGACAGGCTCCGACCGGGGAGCTGTTTTTT.

The chain joins TRBV15 to TRBJ2-1; TRBD2 aligns across 8 bases. After removal of 0 bases from V and 9 bases from J, the junction contained 7 bases not matched to a gene. CDR1 LNHNV and CDR2 YYDKDF come from the germline V gene (reference sequence). This CDR3 has 15 residues. The CDR3: CATSRDPGGQSEQFF. CDR3 coding DNA: TGTGCCACCAGCAGAGATCCGGGGGGGCAGAGTGAGCAGTTCTTC. The entire variable domain, with the rest obtained from reference TRBV15 and TRBJ2-1, is as follows: DAMVIQNPRYQVTQFGKPVTLSCSQTLNHNVMYWYQQKSSQAPKLLFHYYDKDFNNEADTPDNFQSRRPNTSFCFLDIRSPGLGDTAMYLCATSRDPGGQSEQFFGPGTRLTVL.

The rearrangement joins TRBV27 to TRBJ1-4, with 11 bases that match TRBD1. Germline values: CDR1 MNHEY, CDR2 SMNVEV (reference sequence). The CDR3 runs to 14 residues. After removal of 6 bases from V and 8 bases from J, the junction contained 5 bases not matched to a gene. CDR3 in DNA: TGTGCCAGCAGCCGGACAGGGGGCTGGGAAAAACTGTTTTTT. It yields the protein CASSRTGGWEKLFF.

V is TRBV5-4 and J is TRBJ1-1; maybe TRBD1 (5 bases). Germline V gene lookup returns CDR1 SGHNT and CDR2 YYREEE (reference sequence). The V end lost 0 bases, the J end lost 9 bases, and 9 bases lay between the germline ends. This CDR3 spans 12 amino acids. The chain's CDR3 is CASSLGRAKAFF. Here the CDR3 DNA reads TGTGCCAGCAGCTTGGGCAGGGCTAAAGCTTTCTTT.

This clone was observed a few times. The J gene is TRBJ1-1, the V gene TRBV10-2, with TRBD1 matching over 8 bases. The CDR3 sequence is 16 residues long. The germline CDR1 and CDR2 sequences are WSHSY and SAAADI. J lost 1 base, V lost 4 bases, and 8 bases had no gene match. This CDR3 reads CASSGGRDRPNTEAFF. CDR3 bases: TGCGCCAGCAGTGGGGGGAGGGACAGGCCGAACACTGAAGCTTTCTTT.

As concerns this clone: The junction and the germline gene differ at one end; a read error may be behind it. CDR3 protein: CASTERGTGGSYEQYF. CDR3 DNA: TGTGCCAGCACTGAAAGAGGGACAGGGGGCTCCTACGAGCAGTACTTC. This chain uses TRBV6-1 with TRBJ2-7, with 11 bases aligning to TRBD1. This CDR3 spans 16 amino acids. Germline CDR1 is MNHNS and CDR2 is SASEGT.

The chain links TRBV11-1 to TRBJ2-7; possible D gene TRBD1, 5 bases. The CDR3 runs 16 residues. The V gene's germline CDR1 is SGHAT and CDR2 FQDESV (reference sequence). The germline V and J ends were trimmed by 5 bases and 2 bases, with 19 bases remaining between them. CDR3 region: CASSHGRQRQTYEQYF. The CDR3, as DNA: TGTGCCAGCAGCCATGGAAGACAGCGACAAACCTACGAGCAGTACTTC.

The CDR3 nucleotides read TGCGCCAGCAGCTTGAGCGGGGGTCTTAACGAGCAGTACTTC. Translation gives CASSLSGGLNEQYF. The gene calls are TRBV5-1 and TRBJ2-7; 8 bases are a match to TRBD2. From germline, CDR1 is SGHRS and CDR2 YFSETQ. V shed 1 base, J shed 5 bases, and the junction held 5 bases outside the gene matches. The CDR3 contains 14 residues.

The chain employs TRBV6-5 and TRBJ1-2; 7 positions match TRBD1. V shed 2 bases, J shed 8 bases, and the junction held 5 bases outside the gene matches. Germline CDR1 and CDR2: MNHEY and SVGAGI. The CDR3 spans 13 residues. This CDR3 is CASSYTTGVGYTF. CDR3 sequence (DNA): TGTGCCAGCAGTTACACCACAGGGGTCGGCTACACCTTC.

This clone has just one count. The genes are TRBV6-5 and TRBJ1-1, with 10 bases fitting TRBD1. V lost 4 bases to trimming and J lost 4 bases; unmatched junction nucleotides: 9. Germline CDR1 is MNHEY and CDR2 is SVGAGI. The CDR3 spans 16 residues. The CDR3 DNA follows: TGTGCCAGCAGTTGGAGACAGGGGGCGGATGCCACTGAAGCTTTCTTT. Its translation is CASSWRQGADATEAFF.

V usage is TRBV11-2 and J usage is TRBJ1-2, with D perhaps matching TRBD1 (5 bases). CDR1 and CDR2 from the germline V gene are SGHAT and FQNNGV. This CDR3 region has 15 residues. The V gene lost 5 bases and the J gene lost 5 bases, with 18 bases spanning the gap. The CDR3 nucleotides are TGTGCCAGCAGCGACCGACAGAAATCCGCATATGGCTACACCTTC. Its protein is CASSDRQKSAYGYTF.

The chain is built from TRBV5-4 and TRBJ1-1; tentatively, D is TRBD1 (5 bases). The V end was cut by 0 bases, the J end by 11 bases, with 14 bases between. The V gene's germline CDR1 is SGHNT and CDR2 YYREEE (reference sequence). The CDR3 loop spans 13 amino acids. This chain's CDR3 is CASSLEVGLLAFF. The DNA for the CDR3 is TGTGCCAGCAGCTTGGAGGTGGGGCTGTTGGCTTTCTTT.

The chain carries TRBV29-1 and TRBJ1-1, with a tentative D call TRBD1 (5 bases). The V gene's germline CDR1 is SQVTM and CDR2 ANQGSEA. The CDR3 runs to 14 residues. Trimming shortened V by 5 bases and J by 4 bases, and 17 bases separated the two germline ends. The CDR3 loop is CSVLSSGRGTEAFF. The CDR3 DNA is TGCAGCGTTCTCTCTTCGGGGAGGGGCACTGAAGCTTTCTTT. The entire variable domain, with the rest obtained from reference TRBV29-1 and TRBJ1-1, is as follows: SAVISQKPSRDICQRGTSLTIQCQVDSQVTMMFWYRQQPGQSLTLIATANQGSEATYESGFVIDKFPISRPNLTFSTLTVSNMSPEDSSIYLCSVLSSGRGTEAFFGQGTRLTVV.

This clone was observed a single time. The J gene is TRBJ2-3, the V gene TRBV28; 7 bases map to TRBD1. Germline assignment: CDR1 MDHEN and CDR2 SYDVKM. V shed 8 bases, J shed 6 bases, and the junction held 14 bases outside the gene matches. The CDR3 spans 15 residues. The CDR3 loop reads CASVRQGIGLDTQYF. The CDR3 nucleotides are TGTGCCAGCGTTCGACAGGGTATCGGGCTGGATACGCAGTATTTT.

This sequence joins TRBV10-2 and TRBJ2-2, with 11 bases matching TRBD2. Per germline, CDR1 WSHSY and CDR2 SAAADI. The V gene end was trimmed by 8 bases and the J gene end by 0 bases; junction bases not matched to a gene: 8. CDR3 length: 17 residues. The DNA for the CDR3 is TGCGCCAGCTCTACTGGACTAGCGGGTTCGAACACCGGGGAGCTGTTTTTT. Translation gives CASSTGLAGSNTGELFF.

The chain couples TRBV6-4 to TRBJ2-3; weak D call: TRBD2 (8 bases). Germline V lookup: CDR1 MRHNA, CDR2 SNTAGT. The CDR3 contains 16 residues. V was shortened by 3 bases and J by 4 bases, with 17 bases between the two germline ends. CDR3 DNA sequence: TGTGCCAGCAGTGAAGTGACGGGAGGGGGCGCAGATACGCAGTATTTT. It specifies CASSEVTGGGADTQYF.

This clone was recorded only once. This chain links TRBV5-1 with TRBJ1-2; 10 bases map to TRBD1. V gave up 3 bases and J gave up 3 bases; unmatched junction bases: 5. CDR3 length: 15 residues. The germline V gene has CDR1 SGHRS and CDR2 YFSETQ. The CDR3 sequence is CASSSTGGHDYGYTF. The CDR3 DNA follows: TGCGCCAGCAGCTCGACAGGGGGCCATGACTATGGCTACACCTTC.

The V and J genes are TRBV7-2 and TRBJ1-1, with TRBD1 matching 10 bases. The V segment lost 5 bases and the J segment 7 bases; nucleotides outside the gene matches: 10. The CDR3 has 15 residues. Per the germline V gene, CDR1 is SGHTA and CDR2 is FQGNSA. CDR3 loop: CASSGRDRGFGEAFF. The CDR3 region has the DNA TGTGCCAGCAGCGGAAGGGACAGGGGTTTTGGTGAAGCTTTCTTT.

The chain combines TRBV6-5 with TRBJ2-7, with 8 bases lining up with TRBD1. This CDR3 has 15 residues. The germline CDR1 and CDR2 sequences are MNHEY and SVGAGI. V gave up 4 bases and J gave up 0 bases; unmatched junction bases: 5. CDR3 bases: TGTGCCAGCAGTTCTCGACAGGGGTTCTCCTACGAGCAGTACTTC. Amino acid sequence: CASSSRQGFSYEQYF.

The rearrangement uses TRBV29-1 and TRBJ2-1; 13 positions agree with TRBD2. The CDR3 runs to 13 residues. Germline CDR1 reads SQVTM; CDR2 reads ANQGSEA. J gave up 8 bases and V 5 bases, and 3 bases lay outside the gene matches. The CDR3 sequence is CSVTSGRADEQFF. CDR3 coding DNA: TGCAGCGTTACTAGCGGGAGGGCCGATGAGCAGTTCTTC.

The rearrangement joins TRBV6-5 to TRBJ2-7, with D perhaps TRBD1 (6 bases). The CDR3 extends over 15 amino acids. Deletions cut 0 bases from V and 5 bases from J, with 14 bases between. The germline V gene has CDR1 MNHEY and CDR2 SVGAGI. The CDR3 DNA is TGTGCCAGCAGTTACTCAGCAGGGGTTCGCCACGAGCAGTACTTC. Amino acids: CASSYSAGVRHEQYF.

The chain carries TRBV7-3 and TRBJ1-6, with unresolved D. CDR3 length: 14 amino acids. V was cut by 4 bases and J by 7 bases, with 11 bases left in between. Germline CDR1 and CDR2: SGHTA and FQGTGA. In DNA form, the CDR3 reads TGTGCCAGCAGCTCATTCCCAGGCAATTCACCCCTCCACTTT. Its protein is CASSSFPGNSPLHF.

This clone was picked up a small number of times. The V gene is TRBV2, the J gene TRBJ2-7; tentatively, D is TRBD2 (6 bases). Germline V gene lookup returns CDR1 SNHLY and CDR2 FYNNEI. The CDR3 contains 14 residues. V lost 6 bases to trimming and J lost 3 bases, with 15 bases between them. The CDR3 is CASRRTSSSYEQYF. CDR3 sequence (DNA): TGTGCCAGCAGAAGAACTAGCAGCAGCTACGAGCAGTACTTC.

The chain is built from TRBV4-1 and TRBJ2-1, with TRBD2 matching 7 bases. Unmatched junction bases numbered 12, after V lost 1 base and J lost 9 bases. Germline V CDR1 and CDR2: MGHRA, YSYEKL. This CDR3 contains 16 residues. CDR3 amino acids: CASSQGTASGEGEQFF. The CDR3, as DNA: TGCGCCAGCAGCCAAGGAACGGCTAGCGGTGAGGGTGAGCAGTTCTTC.

The table lists this clone with a count of one. This rearrangement joins TRBV28 to TRBJ2-7, with D perhaps TRBD2 (5 bases). The germline V and J ends were trimmed by 7 bases and 2 bases, with 15 bases remaining between them. The CDR3 runs 14 residues. Germline lookup yields CDR1 MDHEN and CDR2 SYDVKM. CDR3 sequence reads: CASILNGVTYEQYF. The CDR3 region has the DNA TGTGCCAGCATCCTAAACGGGGTAACCTACGAGCAGTACTTC.

This rearrangement joins TRBV3-1 (or the pseudogene TRBV3-2) to TRBJ2-1, with D perhaps matching TRBD2 (6 bases). Germline CDR1 reads LGHDT; CDR2 reads YNNKEL (reference sequence). The length of the CDR3 is 15 residues. V lost 3 bases and J lost 5, with 14 bases in between. CDR3 nucleotide sequence: TGTGCCAGCAGCCAGAGGTGGGAGGCCCACAATGAGCAGTTCTTC. Translating gives CASSQRWEAHNEQFF.

The genes are TRBV3-1 (or the pseudogene TRBV3-2) and TRBJ1-1; 8 bases match TRBD1. CDR1 LGHDT and CDR2 YNNKEL come from the germline V gene (reference sequence). The CDR3 covers 15 residues. The ends lost 1 base at V and 5 bases at J; junction bases unmatched: 6. CDR3 in DNA: TGTGCCAGCAGCCAAGGGACAGGGAGGAGAACTGAAGCTTTCTTT. It codes for CASSQGTGRRTEAFF.

V and J are TRBV30 and TRBJ2-3; 7 nucleotides match TRBD2. The ends lost 4 bases at V and 5 bases at J; junction bases unmatched: 15. The CDR3 is 16 residues long. Germline-derived CDR1 and CDR2 are GTSNPN and SVGIG (reference sequence). The CDR3 nucleotides read TGTGCCTGGAACCCCTGGGGGGGTCCCGGGGGAGATACGCAGTATTTT. It encodes CAWNPWGGPGGDTQYF.

V usage is TRBV19 and J usage is TRBJ1-2, with TRBD1 matching over 8 bases. The CDR3 covers 15 residues. Germline-derived CDR1 and CDR2 are LNHDA and SQIVND (reference sequence). J gave up 3 bases and V 3 bases, and 6 bases lay outside the gene matches. In nucleotides, the CDR3 is TGTGCCAGTAGTATCCGCGCAGGGGGCCACTATGGCTACACCTTC. Residues: CASSIRAGGHYGYTF.

The chain carries TRBV28 and TRBJ1-4; maybe TRBD1 (5 bases). The V gene lost 4 bases and the J gene lost 5 bases, with 8 bases spanning the gap. This CDR3 has 13 amino acids. Germline CDR1 reads MDHEN; CDR2 reads SYDVKM. The CDR3 region is CASSSTANEKLFF. CDR3 sequence (DNA): TGTGCCAGCAGTTCGACAGCGAATGAAAAACTGTTTTTT.